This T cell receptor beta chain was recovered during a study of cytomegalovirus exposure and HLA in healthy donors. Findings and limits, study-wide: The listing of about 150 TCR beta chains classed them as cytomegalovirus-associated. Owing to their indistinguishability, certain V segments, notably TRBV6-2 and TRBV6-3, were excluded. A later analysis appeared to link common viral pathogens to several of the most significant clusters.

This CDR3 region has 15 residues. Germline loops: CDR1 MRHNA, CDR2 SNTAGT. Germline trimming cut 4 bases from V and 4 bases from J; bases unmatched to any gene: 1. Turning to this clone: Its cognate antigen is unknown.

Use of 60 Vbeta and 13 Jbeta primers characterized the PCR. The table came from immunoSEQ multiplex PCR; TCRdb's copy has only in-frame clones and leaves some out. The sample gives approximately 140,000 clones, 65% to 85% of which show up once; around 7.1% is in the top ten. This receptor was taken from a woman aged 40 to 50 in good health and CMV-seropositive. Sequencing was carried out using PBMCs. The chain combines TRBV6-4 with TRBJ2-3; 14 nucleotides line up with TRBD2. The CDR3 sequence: CASSATSGGADTQYF. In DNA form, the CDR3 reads TGTGCCAGCAGTGCGACTAGCGGGGGGGCAGATACGCAGTATTTT.